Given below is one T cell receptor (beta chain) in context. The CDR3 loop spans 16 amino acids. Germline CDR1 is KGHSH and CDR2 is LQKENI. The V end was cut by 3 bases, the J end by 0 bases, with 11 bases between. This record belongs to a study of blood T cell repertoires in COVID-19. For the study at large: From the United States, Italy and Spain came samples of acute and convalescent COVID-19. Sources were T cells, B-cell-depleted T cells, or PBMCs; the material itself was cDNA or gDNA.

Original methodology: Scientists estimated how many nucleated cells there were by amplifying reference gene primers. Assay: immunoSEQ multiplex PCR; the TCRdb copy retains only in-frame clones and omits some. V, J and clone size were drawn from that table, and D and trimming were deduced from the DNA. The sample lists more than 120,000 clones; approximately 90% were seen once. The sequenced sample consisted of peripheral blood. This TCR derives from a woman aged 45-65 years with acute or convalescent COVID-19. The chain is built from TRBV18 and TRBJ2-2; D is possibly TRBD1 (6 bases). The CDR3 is CASSPRQAANTGELFF. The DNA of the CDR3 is TGTGCCAGCTCACCGCGACAGGCGGCGAACACCGGGGAGCTGTTTTTT.